These T cell receptor beta chains were read from a single sample in a study of read filtering for tumor transcriptome and immune sequencing. One entry per CDR3 protein results from TCRdb running MiXCR on the reads. The sample has about 86,000 distinct CDR3 sequences, roughly an eighth seen once. Sequencing input: a population of CD138-negative cells sorted from bone marrow. Receptors originate from a donor aged 40 or older with multiple myeloma. The CDR3 runs from the conserved cysteine through the conserved F or W.

CDR3: CASSLGTNTEAFF
V: TRBV5-1
J: TRBJ1-1

CDR3: CASSLRVRTGDTGELFF
V: TRBV7-6
J: TRBJ2-2

CDR3: CASSSGQGGPYNEQFF
V: TRBV12-3/TRBV12-4
J: TRBJ2-1

CDR3: CASSLEGQGNYGYTF
V: TRBV5-1
J: TRBJ1-2

CDR3: CASSLADLPSGEQFF
V: TRBV7-9
J: TRBJ2-1

CDR3: CATSDRGTDEAFF
V: TRBV24-1
J: TRBJ1-1

CDR3: CASSHHSSRGRKEAFF
V: TRBV4-1
J: TRBJ1-1

CDR3: CSARDVRAGTEAFF
V: TRBV20-1
J: TRBJ1-1

CDR3: CASSPGGTTYNEQFF
V: TRBV12-3/TRBV12-4
J: TRBJ2-1

CDR3: CASSYGLAGGPGELFF
V: TRBV6-5
J: TRBJ2-2

CDR3: CASSGFSGVRPGQGAYIQYF
V: TRBV11-2
J: TRBJ2-4

CDR3: CSVQDYEQYF
V: TRBV29-1
J: TRBJ2-7

CDR3: CASSLGALTVNTEAFF
V: TRBV5-1
J: TRBJ1-1

CDR3: CASRSERGTKNIQYF
V: TRBV27
J: TRBJ2-4

CDR3: CSARQHSSTDTQYF
V: TRBV20-1
J: TRBJ2-3